The present T cell receptor (beta chain) was sequenced within a study of T cell responses to AZD1222 COVID-19 vaccine (dated by TCRdb to the early 2020s). Background for the entire study: AZD1222 recipients whose second dose came at about 4 weeks and those whose second dose came at about 12 weeks were combined into one group, since spike-specific TCR depth and breadth did not differ between the two schedules. A total of approximately 240 trial participants underwent TCR sequencing, of whom nearly 210 received two doses of AZD1222 and about 26 received two doses of the MenACWY control vaccine. Trial participants were enrolled by age into subgroups of 18-55, 56-69 and 70-plus years, and around 140, 26 and 57 TCR-sequenced participants, respectively, were included in these subgroups. Here is what the overall study found, with its caveats: Most participants were white British and females outnumbered males, and the authors suggested that clonal diversity may have been underestimated. The vaccine-associated CD4 TCRs covered the entire spike protein, and the dominant responses fell in regions 160-218 and 743-854. Only five to seven AZD1222 recipients were SARS-CoV-2 seropositive at baseline, limiting conclusions about previously exposed vaccinees. After two AZD1222 doses, spike-specific TCR breadth and depth were significantly higher than at day 0 and than in MenACWY recipients. Epitopes outside the regions mutated in the B.1.351 and B.1.1.7 variants were reportedly recognized by nearly half of the unique spike-specific TCRs. Because no day 14 peak-response samples were available, the repertoires could be characterized only after the peak T cell response. The 56-69-year group was small, and its depth increase did not reach significance, likely because of low power.

The time point label for this specimen denotes: baseline before first vaccination. Samples from vaccinated people were obtained from the UK trials COV001 and COV002, which included a single-blind randomized controlled phase 2/3 trial of AZD1222 (ChAdOx1 nCoV-19) in healthy adults. Trial participant PBMC samples were collected at day 0 and day 28 after the second dose for TCRbeta chain sequencing. V ends up 4 bases short and J 4 bases short, with an unmatched junction base count of 2. The germline V gene provides CDR1 SNHLY and CDR2 FYNNEI. The CDR3 sequence holds 15 residues, the cysteine and phenylalanine included. CDR3 DNA is the only sequence kept; it has 45 bases, read in frame from the first base. Worth noting for this clone: Its antigen remains undetermined. Per-base quality was not reported, and no clone a single base away is much larger than it.

The CDR3 regions of human TCRbeta chains were analyzed by immunosequencing. As for how the authors treated the data: TCRs in the repertoires were matched against a reference library of SARS-CoV-2-specific TCRs that had been generated with the MIRA antigen-specificity platform. Breadth meant the fraction of unique TCRs that were SARS-CoV-2-associated, whereas depth meant the fraction of total T cells that were SARS-CoV-2-associated. Using the MIRA data, each spike-specific TCR was mapped to the spike region that the TCR reacts to and placed in a CD4 or CD8 class. Log10-transformed breadth and depth values were compared by one-way ANOVA with Sidak's multiple comparisons tests. The table was pulled from immuneACCESS by TCRdb, which kept in-frame rearrangements only. Such tables lose some clones; where checked, under half of the loss comes from unresolved V genes, and the rest has no known cause. That table furnishes V, J and clone size, whereas the DNA furnished D and trimming. The sample table lists roughly 160,000 clones, approximately 92% of them with a count of one. The top ten constitute 6% to 8% of the sample.

The sample consisted of peripheral blood, taken on day 0 of AZD1222 vaccination. The chain is assembled from TRBV2 and TRBJ1-5; 12 bases in the junction line up with TRBD1. This TCR was sampled from an adult in good health. DNA sequence: TGTGCCAGCAGTGTGGGACAGGGGGCGAATCAGCCCCAGCATTTT. It codes for CASSVGQGANQPQHF.